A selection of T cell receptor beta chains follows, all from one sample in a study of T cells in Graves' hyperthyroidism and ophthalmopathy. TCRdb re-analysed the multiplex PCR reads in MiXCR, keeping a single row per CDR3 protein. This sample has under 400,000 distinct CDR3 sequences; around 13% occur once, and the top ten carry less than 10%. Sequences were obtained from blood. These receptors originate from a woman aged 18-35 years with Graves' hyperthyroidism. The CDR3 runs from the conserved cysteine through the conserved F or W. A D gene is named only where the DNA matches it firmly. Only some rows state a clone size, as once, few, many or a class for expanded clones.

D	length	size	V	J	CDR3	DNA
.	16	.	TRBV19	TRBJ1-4	CATTTLQGAANEKLFF	TGTGCCACCACTACCTTACAGGGCGCGGCTAATGAAAAACTGTTTTTT
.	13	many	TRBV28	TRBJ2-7	CASSTPAAAEQYF	TGTGCCAGCAGCACCCCTGCAGCCGCCGAGCAGTACTTC
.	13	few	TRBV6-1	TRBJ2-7	CASSYGAFYEQYF	TGTGCCAGCAGTTATGGGGCTTTCTACGAGCAGTACTTC
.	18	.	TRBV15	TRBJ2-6	CATSREAVGGPGANVLTF	TGTGCCACCAGCAGAGAGGCGGTAGGGGGTCCTGGGGCCAACGTCCTGACTTTC
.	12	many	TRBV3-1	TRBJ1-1	CASSPSGLEAFF	TGTGCCAGCAGCCCTAGCGGGCTTGAAGCTTTCTTT
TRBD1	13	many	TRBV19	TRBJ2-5	CASSSTGTETQYF	TGTGCCAGTAGCTCGACAGGGACAGAGACCCAGTACTTC
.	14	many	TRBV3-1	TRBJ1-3	CASSPSSGGGHIYF	TGTGCCAGCAGCCCTTCATCCGGAGGAGGCCACATATATTTT
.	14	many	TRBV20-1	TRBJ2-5	CSERSPWTGETQYF	TGCAGTGAAAGGAGCCCTTGGACGGGCGAGACCCAGTACTTC
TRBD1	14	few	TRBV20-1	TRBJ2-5	CSASRDSPSETQYF	TGCAGTGCAAGCCGGGACAGTCCCTCGGAGACCCAGTACTTC
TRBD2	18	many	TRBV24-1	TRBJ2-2	CATSDNRGGDVHTGELFF	TGTGCCACCAGTGATAACCGTGGGGGGGATGTACACACCGGGGAGCTGTTTTTT
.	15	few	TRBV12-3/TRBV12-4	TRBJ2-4	CASSPGPNAKNIQYF	TGTGCCAGCAGTCCGGGACCGAATGCCAAAAACATTCAGTACTTC
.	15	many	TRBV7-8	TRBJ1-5	CASSLGAAGGQPQHF	TGTGCCAGCAGCTTGGGCGCGGCAGGCGGCCAGCCCCAGCATTTT
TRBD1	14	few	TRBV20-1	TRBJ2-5	CSARPPTGKETQYF	TGCAGTGCTCGCCCCCCGACAGGGAAAGAGACCCAGTACTTC
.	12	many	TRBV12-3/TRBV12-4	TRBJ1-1	CASSPGFPEAFF	TGTGCCAGCAGCCCAGGGTTTCCTGAAGCTTTCTTT
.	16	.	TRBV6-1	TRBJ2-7	CASSEVRPAPPYEQYF	TGTGCCAGCAGTGAAGTCCGACCAGCACCACCCTACGAGCAGTACTTC
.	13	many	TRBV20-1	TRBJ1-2	CSASQQGGYGYTF	TGCAGTGCTAGTCAGCAGGGAGGCTATGGCTACACCTTC
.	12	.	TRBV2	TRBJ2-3	CASIPTPDTQYF	TGTGCCAGCATCCCCACGCCAGATACGCAGTATTTT
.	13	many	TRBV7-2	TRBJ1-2	CASRLSEGYGYTF	TGTGCCAGCCGACTATCGGAGGGATATGGCTACACCTTC
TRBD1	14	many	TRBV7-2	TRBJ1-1	CASSSETGRNEAFF	TGTGCCAGCAGCTCAGAGACAGGGAGGAATGAAGCTTTCTTT
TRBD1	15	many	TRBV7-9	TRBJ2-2	CASSQGQANTGELFF	TGTGCCAGCAGCCAAGGACAGGCGAACACCGGGGAGCTGTTTTTT
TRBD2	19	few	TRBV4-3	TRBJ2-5	CASSQDYWTSGRARVTQYF	TGCGCCAGCAGCCAGGACTATTGGACTAGCGGGAGGGCCAGGGTGACCCAGTACTTC
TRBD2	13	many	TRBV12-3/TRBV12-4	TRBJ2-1	CASSSGGNNEQFF	TGTGCCAGCAGTTCGGGGGGTAACAATGAGCAGTTCTTC
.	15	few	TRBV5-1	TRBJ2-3	CASTPDGTSTDTQYF	TGCGCCAGCACTCCAGACGGGACTAGCACAGATACGCAGTATTTT
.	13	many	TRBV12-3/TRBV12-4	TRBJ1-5	CASSPEGNQPQHF	TGTGCCAGCAGTCCCGAGGGGAATCAGCCCCAGCATTTT
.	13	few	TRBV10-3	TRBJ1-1	CAISESRGPEAFF	TGTGCCATCAGTGAGTCGAGGGGACCCGAAGCTTTCTTT
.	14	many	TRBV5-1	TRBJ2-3	CASCPRGGTDTQYF	TGCGCCAGCTGCCCCAGGGGAGGCACAGATACGCAGTATTTT
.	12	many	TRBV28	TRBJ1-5	CAIRDSNQPQHF	TGTGCCATCAGGGACTCCAATCAGCCCCAGCATTTT
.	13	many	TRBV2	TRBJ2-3	CASRNRSTDTQYF	TGTGCCAGCAGAAACCGTAGCACAGATACGCAGTATTTT
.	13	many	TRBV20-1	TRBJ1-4	CSARKLTNEKLFF	TGCAGTGCTAGGAAGTTAACTAATGAAAAACTGTTTTTT
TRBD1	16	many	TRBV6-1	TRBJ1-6	CASSEGVTGVNSPLHF	TGTGCCAGCAGTGAAGGAGTGACAGGGGTAAATTCACCCCTCCACTTT
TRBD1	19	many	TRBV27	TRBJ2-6	CASSPGGHALSSGANVLTF	TGTGCCAGCAGTCCAGGGGGCCACGCATTAAGCTCTGGGGCCAACGTCCTGACTTTC
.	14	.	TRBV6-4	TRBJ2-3	CASSDNPEADTQYF	TGTGCCAGCAGTGATAACCCGGAGGCCGATACGCAGTATTTT
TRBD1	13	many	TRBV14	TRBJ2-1	CASRRTGVGEQFF	TGTGCCAGCAGACGAACAGGGGTGGGTGAGCAGTTCTTC